This T cell receptor (beta chain) was recorded in a study of siplizumab effects on memory and regulatory T cells. General study points: No assignable naive or memory phenotype existed for roughly 75-97% of proliferating CD4+ or CD8+ clones. Siplizumab significantly lowered the alloreactive sequences that could be traced to unstimulated CD4+ memory cells. The alloreactive clones that mapped to unstimulated subsets made up only a minor fraction.

Comments on this clone: The antigen is unknown.

V was pared by 6 bases and J by 4 bases, with 7 bases of the junction left unmatched. CDR3 length: 15 residues. CDR1 and CDR2 (germline): SEHNR, FQNEAQ (reference sequence). Generated by immunoSEQ multiplex PCR, the TCRdb table keeps only in-frame clones and is missing some. This table has roughly 80,000 clones, 80% to 90% appearing once. Sequencing was performed on Tregs sorted from blood. The receptor's source is a human donor in good health. This chain joins TRBV7-9 and TRBJ2-3, with 10 positions matching TRBD2. CDR3 in DNA: TGTGCCAGCAGTTCTAGCGGGAGTCGACCAGATACGCAGTATTTT. Translating gives CASSSSGSRPDTQYF.